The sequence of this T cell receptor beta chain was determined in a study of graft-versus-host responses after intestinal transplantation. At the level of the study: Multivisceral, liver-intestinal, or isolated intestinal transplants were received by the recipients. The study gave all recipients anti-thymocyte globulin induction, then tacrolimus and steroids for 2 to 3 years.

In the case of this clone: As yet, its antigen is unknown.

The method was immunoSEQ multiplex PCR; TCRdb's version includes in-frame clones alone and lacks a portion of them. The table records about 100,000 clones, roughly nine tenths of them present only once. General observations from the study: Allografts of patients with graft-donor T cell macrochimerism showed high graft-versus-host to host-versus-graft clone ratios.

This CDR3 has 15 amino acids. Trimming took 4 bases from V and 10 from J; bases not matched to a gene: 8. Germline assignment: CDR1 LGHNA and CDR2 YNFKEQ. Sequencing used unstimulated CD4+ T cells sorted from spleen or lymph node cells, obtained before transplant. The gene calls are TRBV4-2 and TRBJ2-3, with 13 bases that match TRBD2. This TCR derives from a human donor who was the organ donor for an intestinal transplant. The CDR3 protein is CASSPLGTSGGAQYF. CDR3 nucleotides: TGTGCCAGCAGCCCGCTGGGTACTAGCGGGGGGGCGCAGTATTTT.